A single sample is the source of the 6 T cell receptor beta chains below, sequenced in a study of cytomegalovirus exposure and HLA in healthy donors. The study ran its PCR with 60 Vbeta and 13 Jbeta primers. The data were produced by immunoSEQ multiplex PCR, yet TCRdb's version contains in-frame clones alone and is incomplete. This sample carries 130,000 or so clones, 70% to 75% of them seen once, and the ten largest clones take 2% to 2.5%. Material: PBMCs. The receptor source for this set is a woman aged 40 to 50 in good health and CMV-seropositive.

The chain joins TRBV19 to TRBJ2-2; 7 nucleotides agree with TRBD1. V dropped 1 base and J dropped 4; count of bases not matched to a gene: 3. The length of the CDR3 is 15 residues. CDR1 and CDR2 from the germline V gene are LNHDA and SQIVND (reference sequence). The CDR3 loop is CASSIGDRPTGELFF. CDR3 nucleotide sequence: TGTGCCAGTAGTATAGGGGACAGACCCACCGGGGAGCTGTTTTTT.

The V and J genes are TRBV25-1 and TRBJ1-1, with D perhaps matching TRBD1 (5 bases). CDR1 and CDR2 from the germline V gene are MGHDK and SYGVNS. V shed 4 bases and J shed 3 bases, with 15 bases lying between them. CDR3 length: 15 amino acids. CDR3 coding DNA: TGTGCCAGCAGTGCATACAATCGGGGGGACACTGAAGCTTTCTTT. Translating gives CASSAYNRGDTEAFF.

This rearrangement joins TRBV7-2 to TRBJ1-3; 9 bases align to TRBD1. CDR1 SGHTA and CDR2 FQGNSA come from the germline V gene. This CDR3 contains 15 residues. Trimming cost V 5 bases and J 2 bases; bases outside gene matches: 4. This CDR3 reads CASSGQGQTGNTIYF. The CDR3 DNA is TGTGCCAGCAGCGGACAGGGGCAAACTGGAAACACCATATATTTT.

This chain links TRBV5-1 with TRBJ1-3; D is ambiguous. The length of the CDR3 is 13 residues. Deletions cut 3 bases from V and 8 bases from J, with 12 bases between. Germline loops: CDR1 SGHRS, CDR2 YFSETQ. Here the CDR3 DNA reads TGCGCCAGCAGCTCCCGGGGTGGTGACACCATATATTTT. Translation gives CASSSRGGDTIYF. Drawing the rest from reference TRBV5-1 and TRBJ1-3, the complete variable domain is KAGVTQTPRYLIKTRGQQVTLSCSPISGHRSVSWYQQTPGQGLQFLFEYFSETQRNKGNFPGRFSGRQFSNSRSEMNVSTLELGDSALYLCASSSRGGDTIYFGEGSWLTVV.

This clone has only a few counts. The chain combines TRBV7-2 with TRBJ2-7; possible D gene TRBD1, 6 bases. Trimming stripped 4 bases from V and 0 bases from J, with 16 bases between. CDR3 length: 16 residues. CDR1 SGHTA and CDR2 FQGNSA come from the germline V gene. The CDR3 loop reads CASSSTRDTLSYEQYF. The CDR3 bases are TGTGCCAGCAGCTCTACCCGGGACACACTCTCCTACGAGCAGTACTTC.

The count of this clone is one. The V gene is TRBV28, the J gene TRBJ1-2; D is unclear. The V gene lost 9 bases and the J gene lost 4 bases, with 12 bases spanning the gap. This CDR3 has 12 residues. Germline-derived CDR1 and CDR2 are MDHEN and SYDVKM. The CDR3 DNA follows: TGTGCCAGTAACTTGGGCAGCTATGGCTACACCTTC. Its translation is CASNLGSYGYTF.